This T cell receptor beta chain was found in a study of cytotoxic CD8 clonotypes in ibrutinib-treated CLL. In germline, CDR1 is GTSNPN, CDR2 SVGIG (reference sequence). CDR3 length: 14 amino acids. Deletions cut 0 bases from V and 3 bases from J, with 9 bases between. Method: immunoSEQ multiplex PCR; TCRdb's copy keeps in-frame clones and lacks some. The repertoire holds some 170,000 clones, roughly 88% seen once, with approximately 3% in the top ten. This clone was recorded only once. The chain couples TRBV30 to TRBJ1-5; no reliable D call. Sequenced here: PBMCs, sampled at disease progression, from a patient treated with ibrutinib. The origin of this receptor is a human donor with chronic lymphocytic leukemia. The CDR3 is CAWSVTGYNQPQHF. In nucleotides, the CDR3 is TGTGCCTGGAGTGTAACGGGGTACAATCAGCCCCAGCATTTT. The variable domain in full, with the rest retrieved from reference TRBV30 and TRBJ1-5, is SQTIHQWPATLVQPVGSPLSLECTVEGTSNPNLYWYRQAAGRGLQLLFYSVGIGQISSEVPQNLSASRPQDRQFILSSKKLLLSDSGFYLCAWSVTGYNQPQHFGDGTRLSIL.